Following are 18 T cell receptor beta chains from one sample sequenced in a study of blood T cell repertoires in COVID-19. Assay used: immunoSEQ multiplex PCR; TCRdb lists only in-frame clones, some missing. The data contain around 250,000 clones, about nine tenths of them singletons. The sequenced sample consisted of PBMCs or T cells enriched from blood (not recorded which). These receptor sequences come from a man aged 18-30 years who had recovered from COVID-19.

This sequence joins TRBV19 and TRBJ1-1, with D possibly TRBD1 on 6 matching bases. CDR1 and CDR2 (germline): LNHDA, SQIVND (reference sequence). The CDR3 is 12 residues long. The V end was cut by 1 base, the J end by 8 bases, with 8 bases between. CDR3 region: CASSIGTAEAFF. The CDR3 region has the DNA TGTGCCAGTAGTATAGGGACAGCCGAAGCTTTCTTT.

The J gene is TRBJ2-2, the V gene TRBV19; D unclear. The germline gives CDR1 LNHDA, CDR2 SQIVND (reference sequence). V was trimmed by 7 bases and J by 0 bases, leaving 6 bases between them. This CDR3 region has 13 residues. The CDR3 nucleotides are TGTGCCAGTACTACGACGAACACCGGGGAGCTGTTTTTT. Its translation is CASTTTNTGELFF.

The gene calls are TRBV6-5 and TRBJ1-5; 8 bases map to TRBD1. CDR3 length: 14 residues. Trimming at V came to 6 bases and at J to 3 bases, leaving 4 bases not matched to a gene. Germline V gene sequence: CDR1 MNHEY, CDR2 SVGAGI. The CDR3 DNA follows: TGTGCCAGCAGAGGACAGGGAAACAATCAGCCCCAGCATTTT. This translates into CASRGQGNNQPQHF.

The chain employs TRBV5-8 and TRBJ1-1, with D hard to call. The CDR3 length is 16 residues. The ends were cut back, 2 bases at V and 1 base at J, with 15 bases in the middle. Germline V gene data show CDR1 as SGHTS and CDR2 as YDEGEE. The CDR3 DNA sequence: TGTGCCAGCAGCTTACTGTATCGGGGAGCGAACACTGAAGCTTTCTTT. Amino acid sequence: CASSLLYRGANTEAFF. The full variable domain, its missing parts supplied by reference TRBV5-8 and TRBJ1-1, is EAGVTQSPTHLIKTRGQQATLRCSPISGHTSVYWYQQALGLGLQFLLWYDEGEERNRGNFPPRFSGRQFPNYSSELNVNALELEDSALYLCASSLLYRGANTEAFFGQGTRLTVV.

CDR3 in amino acids: CAWSQGIGNSPLHF. The CDR3 DNA reads as TGTGCCTGGTCCCAGGGTATTGGAAATTCACCCCTCCACTTT. The chain joins TRBV30 to TRBJ1-6; maybe TRBD1 (5 bases). There are 14 residues in the CDR3. CDR1 is GTSNPN, CDR2 SVGIG, per germline (reference sequence). V was cut by 5 bases and J by 7 bases, with 15 bases left in between.

This clone came up a few times. This sequence joins TRBV30 and TRBJ1-2; weak D call: TRBD1 (5 bases). The CDR3 is 14 amino acids. The V gene's germline CDR1 is GTSNPN and CDR2 SVGIG (reference sequence). V lost 3 bases and J lost 2, with 13 bases in between. Written as DNA, the CDR3 is TGTGCCTGGAGCCGTAAGCAGGGAAACTATGGCTACACCTTC. This translates into CAWSRKQGNYGYTF.

The V and J genes are TRBV19 and TRBJ1-2, with TRBD1 matching over 7 bases. Trimming at V came to 5 bases and at J to 8 bases, leaving 14 bases not matched to a gene. Germline assignment: CDR1 LNHDA and CDR2 SQIVND (reference sequence). This CDR3 is built from 15 residues. The CDR3 nucleotides read TGTGCCAGTAGTTCCACAGGGGTATTAGGGTCGGGCTACACCTTC. Its translation is CASSSTGVLGSGYTF.

The rearrangement links TRBV19 to TRBJ1-2, with a weak D call TRBD1 (5 bases). The CDR3 is 13 residues long. CDR1 LNHDA and CDR2 SQIVND come from the germline V gene (reference sequence). V lost 6 bases and J 4 bases, leaving 12 bases between the germline ends. The CDR3 loop reads CASSRAGLYGYTF. CDR3 DNA sequence: TGTGCCAGTAGCAGAGCAGGGCTCTATGGCTACACCTTC.

V gene TRBV9 combines with J gene TRBJ1-6, with 8 bases aligning to TRBD1. This CDR3 spans 16 amino acids. CDR1 and CDR2 from the germline V gene are SGDLS and YYNGEE. The ends lost 1 base at V and 4 bases at J; junction bases unmatched: 4. In DNA form, the CDR3 reads TGTGCCAGCAGCGTATTACAGGGGGAGTATAATTCACCCCTCCACTTT. Translating gives CASSVLQGEYNSPLHF.

The chain couples TRBV4-1 to TRBJ1-1; tentative D call: TRBD1 (5 bases). CDR3 length: 16 residues. Deletions cut 3 bases from V and 3 bases from J, with 17 bases between. Germline lookup yields CDR1 MGHRA and CDR2 YSYEKL. CDR3 region: CASSQLGLPRDTEAFF. DNA of the CDR3: TGCGCCAGCAGCCAGCTGGGACTCCCAAGGGACACTGAAGCTTTCTTT.

CDR3 amino acids: CASSLATGSYEQYF. DNA of the CDR3: TGTGCCAGCAGCTTGGCTACAGGGTCCTACGAGCAGTACTTC. The V call is TRBV5-5, the J call TRBJ2-7; D is possibly TRBD1 (6 bases). Per germline, CDR1 SGHKS and CDR2 YYEKEE (reference sequence). Trimming removed 0 bases from V and 1 base from J, with 8 bases in between. This CDR3 contains 14 residues.

V is TRBV12-5 and J is TRBJ2-1; 9 bases map to TRBD1. Trimming removed 7 bases from V and 1 base from J; junction bases left unmatched: 2. Germline V gene lookup returns CDR1 LGHNT and CDR2 FRNRAP. CDR3 length: 14 residues. The CDR3 nucleotides are TGTGCTAGTGCCGGGACAGGGTCCTACAATGAGCAGTTCTTC. Residues: CASAGTGSYNEQFF.

This clone was counted between two and nine times. The J gene is TRBJ2-1, the V gene TRBV11-2; no clear D gene. In germline, CDR1 is SGHAT, CDR2 FQNNGV. Trimming left V 7 bases short and J 0 bases short, with 13 bases between. This CDR3 region has 15 residues. This CDR3 is CASTPITSSYNEQFF. The DNA of the CDR3 is TGTGCCAGCACCCCGATCACCAGCTCCTACAATGAGCAGTTCTTC.

This clone was seen a handful of times. The rearrangement links TRBV5-6 to TRBJ2-7, with 12 bases that match TRBD2. Germline trimming cut 2 bases from V and 6 bases from J; bases unmatched to any gene: 6. The germline CDR1 and CDR2 sequences are SGHDT and YYEEEE. This CDR3 is 15 amino acids long. The CDR3 nucleotides read TGTGCCAGCAGCTTCGGGACTAGCGGGTTTATCGAGCAGTACTTC. Translated: CASSFGTSGFIEQYF.

The chain combines TRBV5-1 with TRBJ2-6; 10 nucleotides agree with TRBD1. The CDR3 runs 18 residues. J lost 0 bases, V lost 7 bases, and 10 bases had no gene match. Germline V gene lookup returns CDR1 SGHRS and CDR2 YFSETQ. Here the CDR3 reads CASARDRGGFSGANVLTF. CDR3 in DNA: TGCGCCAGCGCCAGGGACAGGGGAGGATTCTCTGGGGCCAACGTCCTGACTTTC. The full variable domain, completed using reference TRBV5-1 and TRBJ2-6, is KAGVTQTPRYLIKTRGQQVTLSCSPISGHRSVSWYQQTPGQGLQFLFEYFSETQRNKGNFPGRFSGRQFSNSRSEMNVSTLELGDSALYLCASARDRGGFSGANVLTFGAGSRLTVL.

This chain links TRBV28 with TRBJ1-1; 7 bases are shared with TRBD1. CDR1 and CDR2 (germline): MDHEN, SYDVKM. V dropped 2 bases and J dropped 1; count of bases not matched to a gene: 7. This CDR3 comprises 16 residues. Here the CDR3 reads CASSLGKGQRNTEAFF. The CDR3 coding sequence is TGTGCCAGCAGTTTAGGAAAGGGACAGAGGAACACTGAAGCTTTCTTT.

V is TRBV27 and J is TRBJ1-2; the D gene is possibly TRBD1 (5 bases). Between the trimmed V and J ends, which lost 4 bases and 2 bases, there was a span of 20 bases. Per the germline V gene, CDR1 is MNHEY and CDR2 is SMNVEV (reference sequence). The CDR3 has 17 residues. CDR3 in amino acids: CASSSRIQGIVNYGYTF. CDR3 nucleotides: TGTGCCAGCAGTTCGCGAATCCAGGGTATCGTCAACTATGGCTACACCTTC.

The J gene is TRBJ2-5, the V gene TRBV5-6; D is possibly TRBD1 (6 bases). The CDR3 totals 13 residues. The germline V and J ends were trimmed by 4 bases and 5 bases, with 12 bases remaining between them. Germline CDR1 and CDR2: SGHDT and YYEEEE. For the CDR3, the DNA is TGTGCCAGCAGCCCTACAGGGCATGAGACCCAGTACTTC. It yields the protein CASSPTGHETQYF.